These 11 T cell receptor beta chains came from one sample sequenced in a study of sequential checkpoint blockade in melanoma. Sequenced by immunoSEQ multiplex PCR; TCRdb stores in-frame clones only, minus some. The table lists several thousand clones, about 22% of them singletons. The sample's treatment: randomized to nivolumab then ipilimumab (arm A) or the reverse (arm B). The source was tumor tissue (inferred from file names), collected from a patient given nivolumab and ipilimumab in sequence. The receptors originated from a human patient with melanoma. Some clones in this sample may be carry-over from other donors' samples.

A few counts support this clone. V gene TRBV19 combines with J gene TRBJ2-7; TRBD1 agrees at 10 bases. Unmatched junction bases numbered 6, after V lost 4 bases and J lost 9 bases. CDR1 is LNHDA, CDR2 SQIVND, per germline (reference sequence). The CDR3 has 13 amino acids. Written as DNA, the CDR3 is TGTGCCAGTAGTACCCGACAGGGGGCGAGGCAGTACTTC. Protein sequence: CASSTRQGARQYF.

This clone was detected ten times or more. CDR3 sequence: CASSFRGEPTGELFF. The CDR3 DNA sequence: TGTGCCAGCAGCTTCCGGGGCGAGCCCACCGGGGAGCTGTTTTTT. V gene TRBV11-3 combines with J gene TRBJ2-2; possibly TRBD1 or TRBD2 for D (5 bases each). Deletions cut 3 bases from V and 4 bases from J, with 12 bases between. The CDR3 is 15 residues long. Germline CDR1 reads SGHNT; CDR2 reads YENEEA.

The CDR3 protein is CASSLQVVNTEAFF. DNA for the CDR3: TGCGCCAGCAGCTTACAGGTGGTGAACACTGAAGCTTTCTTT. V and J are TRBV5-1 and TRBJ1-1, with a tentative D call TRBD1 (5 bases). Germline CDR1 is SGHRS and CDR2 is YFSETQ. The V and J ends lost 2 bases and 0 bases respectively, with 8 bases between them. The CDR3 extends over 14 amino acids.

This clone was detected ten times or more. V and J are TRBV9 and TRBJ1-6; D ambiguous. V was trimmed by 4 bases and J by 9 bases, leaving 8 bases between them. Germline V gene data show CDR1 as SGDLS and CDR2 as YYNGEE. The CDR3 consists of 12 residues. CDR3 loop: CASSSGVSPLHF. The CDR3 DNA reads TGTGCCAGCAGCAGTGGGGTTTCACCCCTCCACTTT.

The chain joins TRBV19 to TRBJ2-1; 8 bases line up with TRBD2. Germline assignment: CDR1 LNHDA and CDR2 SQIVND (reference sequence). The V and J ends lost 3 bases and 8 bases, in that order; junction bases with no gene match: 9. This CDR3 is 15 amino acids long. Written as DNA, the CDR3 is TGTGCCAGTAGTATGTCGGGGGGGGCCAACGATGAGCAGTTCTTC. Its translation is CASSMSGGANDEQFF.

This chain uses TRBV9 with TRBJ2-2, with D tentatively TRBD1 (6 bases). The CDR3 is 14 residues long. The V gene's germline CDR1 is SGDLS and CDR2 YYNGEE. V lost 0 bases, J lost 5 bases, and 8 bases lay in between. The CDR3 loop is CASSVAGETGELFF. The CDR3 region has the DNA TGTGCCAGCAGCGTAGCAGGGGAAACCGGGGAGCTGTTTTTT.

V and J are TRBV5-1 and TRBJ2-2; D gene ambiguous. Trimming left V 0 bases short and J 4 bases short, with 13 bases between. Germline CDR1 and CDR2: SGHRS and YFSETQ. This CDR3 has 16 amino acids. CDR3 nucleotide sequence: TGCGCCAGCAGCTTGGAGGTTCAGGCAGCCACCGGGGAGCTGTTTTTT. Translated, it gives CASSLEVQAATGELFF.

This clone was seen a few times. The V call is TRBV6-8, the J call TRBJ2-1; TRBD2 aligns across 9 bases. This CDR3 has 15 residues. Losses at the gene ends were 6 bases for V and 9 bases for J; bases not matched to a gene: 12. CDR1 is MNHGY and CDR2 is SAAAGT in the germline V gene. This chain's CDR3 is CASSTSGGPRVEQFF. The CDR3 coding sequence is TGTGCCAGCAGCACAAGCGGGGGGCCTCGGGTTGAGCAGTTCTTC.

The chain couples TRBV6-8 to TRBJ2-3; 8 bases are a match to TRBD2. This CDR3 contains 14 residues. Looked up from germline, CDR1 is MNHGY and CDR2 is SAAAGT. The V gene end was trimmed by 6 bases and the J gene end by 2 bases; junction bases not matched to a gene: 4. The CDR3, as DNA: TGTGCCAGCAGCGGCGGGGGGACCACAGATACGCAGTATTTT. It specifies CASSGGGTTDTQYF.

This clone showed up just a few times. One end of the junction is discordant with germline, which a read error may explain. CDR3 in amino acids: CAISTGGTDGANVLTF. CDR3 DNA: TGTGCCATCAGTACAGGGGGAACTGATGGGGCCAACGTCCTGACTTTC. The chain uses TRBV6-8 and TRBJ2-6; 8 nucleotides align to TRBD1. From germline, CDR1 is MNHGY and CDR2 SAAAGT. The CDR3 is 16 amino acids.

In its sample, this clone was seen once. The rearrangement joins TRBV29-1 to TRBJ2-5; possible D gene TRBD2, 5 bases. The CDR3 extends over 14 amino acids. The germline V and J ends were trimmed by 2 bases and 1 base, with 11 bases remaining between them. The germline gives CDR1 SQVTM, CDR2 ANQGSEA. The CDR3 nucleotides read TGCAGCGTTGAACGGGGTCACACCCAAGAGACCCAGTACTTC. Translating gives CSVERGHTQETQYF.